This is a list of T cell receptor beta chains from one sample in a study of T cells expressing NK-cell markers. TCRdb re-called the 5' RACE reads and gives one entry per CDR3 protein, without DNA. The specimen's table records a few hundred thousand distinct CDR3 sequences. Sequencing input: blood T cells: a sorted CD56 or NKG2C T cell subset, CD4+ or CD8+ T cells, or bulk PBMC T cells (not recorded which). These TCRs come from a man aged 18 to 69 in good health. CDR3s include the opening cysteine and the closing phenylalanine or tryptophan. Each record gives: J gene, V gene, CDR3 protein.

TRBJ2-7	TRBV12-5	CASGLYLTSFEQYF
TRBJ2-1	TRBV15	CATSRDKEIAGFSYNEQFF
TRBJ2-2	TRBV2	CASRSDRGASGELFF
TRBJ2-5	TRBV29-1	CSGRTTWETQYF
TRBJ1-5	TRBV19	CASSIGLFGQGARQPQHF
TRBJ1-1	TRBV20-1	CSARAGTERNTEAFF
TRBJ1-2	TRBV5-6	CASSMNRGYYGYTF
TRBJ1-1	TRBV19	CASSGPYRDTEAFF
TRBJ1-1	TRBV5-6	CASSPVERSNTEAFF
TRBJ1-4	TRBV29-1	CSGGNGEKLFF
TRBJ2-1	TRBV5-6	CASSFRDRVYSYNEQFF
TRBJ2-5	TRBV29-1	CSGGGTSGGMETQYF
TRBJ1-1	TRBV6-6	CASSQGTPEAFF
TRBJ2-1	TRBV12-3/TRBV12-4	CASSLSLRIRNEQFF
TRBJ2-3	TRBV6-1	CASVTGVGADTQYF
TRBJ2-1	TRBV24-1	CATSDHPVQGAYNEQFF
TRBJ2-3	TRBV20-1	CSARVGASGVSFSGDTQYF
TRBJ2-3	TRBV12-3/TRBV12-4	CASRTALGTDTQYF
TRBJ2-5	TRBV30	CAWTFTTGSLETQYF
TRBJ1-2	TRBV18	CATSPTGSFDGYTF
TRBJ2-7	TRBV6-5	CASSPFVRGGLSANEQYF
TRBJ1-2	TRBV5-5	CASSLEEGRGHGYTF
TRBJ2-1	TRBV11-2	CASSPLWDPAGEQFF
TRBJ2-5	TRBV7-2	CASSSGTAETQYF
TRBJ2-7	TRBV20-1	CSASRSGGHYEQYF
TRBJ2-1	TRBV3-1	CASSPWGAVRLDNEQFF
TRBJ2-2	TRBV6-1	CATRQVLTGELFF
TRBJ2-5	TRBV20-1	CSARVTGRETQYF
TRBJ2-5	TRBV11-2	CASSFLGGKTQYF
TRBJ2-7	TRBV20-1	CSAREIGKEYF
TRBJ1-4	TRBV29-1	CSAAQDEKLFF
TRBJ1-1	TRBV7-2	CASSHLMTGTNTEAFF
TRBJ1-6	TRBV5-1	CASSLVSSNSPLHF
TRBJ2-2	TRBV29-1	CSVKRGSNTGELFF
TRBJ2-3	TRBV7-8	CASRRTPTDTQYF
TRBJ2-1	TRBV10-3	CAISDPGVSSNEQFF
TRBJ2-4	TRBV7-2	CASTSRVDIQYF
TRBJ1-1	TRBV9	CASSVDTLAWTEAFF
TRBJ2-3	TRBV12-3/TRBV12-4	CASALLARADTQYF
TRBJ1-4	TRBV20-1	CSARDWAGPSTNEKLFF
TRBJ1-4	TRBV5-1	CASSRTGSPSEWDEKLFF
TRBJ2-4	TRBV20-1	CSARGATNIQYF
TRBJ1-2	TRBV4-2	CASSQDTRVPYGYTF
TRBJ1-1	TRBV12-3/TRBV12-4	CASRPLLASGENTEAFF
TRBJ1-2	TRBV9	CASSAGRVFGYTF